Included here is one T cell receptor beta chain sequence, with context. The data were obtained in a study of blood T cell repertoires in COVID-19. Across the whole study: Specimens from acute and convalescent COVID-19 originated in the United States, Italy and Spain. T cells, B-cell-depleted T cells, or PBMCs supplied cDNA or gDNA.

In the source study's methods: Using reference gene primer amplification, nucleated cell counts were estimated. Generated by immunoSEQ multiplex PCR, the TCRdb table keeps only in-frame clones and is missing some. The V and J calls and clone size are taken from that table; D and trimming were inferred from the DNA. Of 200,000 to 300,000 clones listed, about 93% were seen once; the top ten hold roughly 0.89%. The receptor was derived from a man aged 25 to 40 with COVID-19, enrolled during active disease. Sequencing was performed on peripheral blood.

This chain's CDR3 is CASTLWAGSSYEQYF. As DNA, the CDR3 is TGTGCCAGCACCCTTTGGGCCGGGAGCTCCTACGAGCAGTACTTC. V usage is TRBV6-5 and J usage is TRBJ2-7; perhaps TRBD2 as D (6 bases). The CDR3 loop spans 15 amino acids. From germline, CDR1 is MNHEY and CDR2 SVGAGI. The V gene lost 7 bases and the J gene lost 0 bases, with 16 bases spanning the gap.